The rows below give T cell receptor beta chains drawn from one sample of a study of spatial heterogeneity in lung cancer. TCRdb reprocessed the 5' RACE reads via MiXCR and lists one record per CDR3 protein. Of about 5,200 distinct CDR3 sequences listed, more than 10% are singletons. Sequencing used lung tumor tissue, obtained at surgery. The receptors derive from a male donor with early-stage non-small cell lung cancer. Each CDR3 is given with its conserved first and last residue. D genes are given only for firm matches. Clone size, where shown, is once, few, many, or a class for clones that have expanded.

size	V	J	D	DNA	CDR3
few	TRBV28	TRBJ1-6	NA	TGTGCCAGCAGTGCGCCGACGGGGAATAATTCACCCCTCCACTTT	CASSAPTGNNSPLHF
many	TRBV18	TRBJ1-1	NA	TGTGCCAGCTCACCACAGAGGGGCCCGGATTTTGAAGCTTTCTTT	CASSPQRGPDFEAFF
few	TRBV5-6	TRBJ2-4	NA	TGTGCCAGCAGCTTGCCTCAGGGGTATGAGGGCATTCAGTACTTC	CASSLPQGYEGIQYF
NA	TRBV6-1	TRBJ1-2	NA	TGTGCCAGCAGTGAATGGGTGGATGAGACAGAAGGCTACACCTTC	CASSEWVDETEGYTF
few	TRBV19	TRBJ1-4	TRBD1	TGTGCCAGTAGAGGGAGAGGGGGCTCAAAGAAGGAAAAACTGTTTTTT	CASRGRGGSKKEKLFF
few	TRBV20-1	TRBJ1-5	NA	TGCAGTGCGCAACTTAGCAATCAGCCCCAGCATTTT	CSAQLSNQPQHF
medium-sized	TRBV7-2	TRBJ2-1	NA	TGTGCCAGCAGCTTACTAGGTTTGGGTCAATTCTTC	CASSLLGLGQFF
medium-sized	TRBV7-6	TRBJ2-3	TRBD2	TGTGCCAGCAGCTTCGGGACTAGCGGGAGTTATGAAACAGATACGCAGTATTTT	CASSFGTSGSYETDTQYF
NA	TRBV4-3	TRBJ2-1	TRBD2	TGCGCCAGCAGCCAAGATCGATGGACTAGCGGGACCGTTGGGAGCTCCTACAATGAGCAGTTCTTC	CASSQDRWTSGTVGSSYNEQFF
NA	TRBV5-1	TRBJ1-1	NA	TGCGCCAGCAGCCAGGGTTGGAGGACAACGAACACTGAAGCTTTCTTT	CASSQGWRTTNTEAFF
NA	TRBV10-1	TRBJ2-7	TRBD1	TGCGCCAGCAGTGAGCTGCGACAGGGGGCTTCCGAGCAGTACTTC	CASSELRQGASEQYF
NA	TRBV12-3/TRBV12-4	TRBJ2-1	NA	TGTGCCAGCAGTTTCCCAGGGGACAATGAGCAGTTCTTC	CASSFPGDNEQFF
large	TRBV10-3	TRBJ1-5	NA	TGTGCCATCAGTGAGGGGCAGGGTGGACGTCGGAATCAGCCCCAGCATTTT	CAISEGQGGRRNQPQHF
NA	TRBV3-1	TRBJ2-3	NA	TGTGCCAGCAGCCAAGGGGGACCCGGGGCAAATACGCAGTATTTT	CASSQGGPGANTQYF
NA	TRBV25-1	TRBJ1-5	NA	TGTGCCAGCAGTGAATCTCGGTACGGGCAGCCCCAGCATTTT	CASSESRYGQPQHF
many	TRBV5-1	TRBJ1-1	NA	TGCGCCAGCAGCGGGATGGGACCCCCGAACACTGAAGCTTTCTTT	CASSGMGPPNTEAFF
NA	TRBV20-1	TRBJ1-5	NA	TGCAGTGCTAGAGGCAGGGAACCGGCACAGCCCCAGCATTTT	CSARGREPAQPQHF
NA	TRBV29-1	TRBJ1-2	NA	TGCAGCGTTGAAGATCTTACTTGGGGGCGAATTGGCTACACCTTC	CSVEDLTWGRIGYTF
medium-sized	TRBV5-4	TRBJ2-5	TRBD1	TGTGCCAGCAGCAGCCGGGACAGCCAAGAGACCCAGTACTTC	CASSSRDSQETQYF
many	TRBV5-5	TRBJ1-5	NA	TGTGCCAGCAGCTCCCTAGGGGCCGAGGACCCCCAGCATTTT	CASSSLGAEDPQHF